The source of this T cell receptor beta chain is a study of T cells in Graves' hyperthyroidism and ophthalmopathy. Clinical Activity Scores of at least 3, NOSPECS grades of at least 4 and durations under 3 months characterized ophthalmopathy patients. This clonotype has just a few counts. V shed 7 bases and J shed 0 bases, with 15 bases lying between them. The CDR3 has 15 residues. Germline V CDR1 and CDR2: SGHVS, FQNEAQ. TCR beta CDR3 regions were amplified from RNA transcripts. HTBI primers were the set used in a first-round RT-PCR of the TCR CDR3. Each CDR3 protein is one row after TCRdb ran MiXCR on the multiplex PCR reads. Seen here are 450,000 to 600,000 distinct CDR3 sequences, about 20% observed once, and the top ten hold 45% to 50%.

The clonotype comes from a man in his forties with Graves' ophthalmopathy. The chain carries TRBV7-8 and TRBJ2-5; a weak D match, TRBD1 (6 bases). Sample: blood. CDR3 DNA: TGTGCCAGCATCACCCCGGGACACAACCAAGAGACCCAGTACTTC. It yields the protein CASITPGHNQETQYF.